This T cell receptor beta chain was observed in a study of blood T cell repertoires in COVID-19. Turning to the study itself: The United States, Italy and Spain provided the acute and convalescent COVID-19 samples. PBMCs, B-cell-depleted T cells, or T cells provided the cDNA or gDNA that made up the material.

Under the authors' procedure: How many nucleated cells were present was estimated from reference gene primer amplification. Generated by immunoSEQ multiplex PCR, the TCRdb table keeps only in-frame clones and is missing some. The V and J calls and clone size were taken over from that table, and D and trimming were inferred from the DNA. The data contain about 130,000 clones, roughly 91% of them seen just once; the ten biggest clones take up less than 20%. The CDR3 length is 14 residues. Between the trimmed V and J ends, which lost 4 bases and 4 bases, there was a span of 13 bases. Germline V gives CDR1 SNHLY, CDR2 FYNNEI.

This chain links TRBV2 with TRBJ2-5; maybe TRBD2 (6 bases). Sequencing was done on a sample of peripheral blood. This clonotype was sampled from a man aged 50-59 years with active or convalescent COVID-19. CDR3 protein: CASSVTGVSETQYF. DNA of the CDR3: TGTGCCAGCAGTGTGACGGGAGTTTCAGAGACCCAGTACTTC.